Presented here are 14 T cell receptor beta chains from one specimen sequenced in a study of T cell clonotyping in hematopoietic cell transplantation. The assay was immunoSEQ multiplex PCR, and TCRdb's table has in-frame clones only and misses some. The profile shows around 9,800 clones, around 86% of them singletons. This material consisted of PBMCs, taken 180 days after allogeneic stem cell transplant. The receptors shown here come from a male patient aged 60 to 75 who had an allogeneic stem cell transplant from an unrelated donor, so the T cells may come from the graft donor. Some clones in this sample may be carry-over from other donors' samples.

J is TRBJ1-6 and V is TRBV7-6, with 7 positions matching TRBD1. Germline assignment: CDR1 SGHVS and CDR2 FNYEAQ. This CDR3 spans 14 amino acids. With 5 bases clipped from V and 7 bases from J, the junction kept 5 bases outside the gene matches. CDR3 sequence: CASSVGTVNSPLHF. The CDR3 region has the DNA TGTGCCAGCAGCGTCGGGACAGTCAATTCACCCCTCCACTTT.

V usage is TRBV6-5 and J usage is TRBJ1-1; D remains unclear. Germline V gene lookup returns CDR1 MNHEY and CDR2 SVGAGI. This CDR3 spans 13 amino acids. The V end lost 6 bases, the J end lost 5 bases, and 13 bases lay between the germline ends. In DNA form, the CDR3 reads TGTGCCAGCAGCCCGGGGAGGGCAACTGAAGCTTTCTTT. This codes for CASSPGRATEAFF.

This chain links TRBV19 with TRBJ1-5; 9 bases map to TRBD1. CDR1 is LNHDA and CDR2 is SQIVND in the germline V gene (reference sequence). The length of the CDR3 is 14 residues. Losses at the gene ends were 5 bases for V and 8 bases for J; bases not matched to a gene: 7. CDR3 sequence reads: CASSPQDRGKPQHF. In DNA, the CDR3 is TGTGCCAGTAGTCCCCAGGACAGGGGTAAGCCCCAGCATTTT.

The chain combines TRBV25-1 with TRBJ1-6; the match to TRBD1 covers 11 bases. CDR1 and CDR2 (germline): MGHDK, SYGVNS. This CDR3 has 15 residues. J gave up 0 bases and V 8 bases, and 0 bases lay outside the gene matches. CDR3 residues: CASGQGASYNSPLHF. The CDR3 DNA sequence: TGTGCCAGCGGACAGGGGGCCTCCTATAATTCACCCCTCCACTTT.

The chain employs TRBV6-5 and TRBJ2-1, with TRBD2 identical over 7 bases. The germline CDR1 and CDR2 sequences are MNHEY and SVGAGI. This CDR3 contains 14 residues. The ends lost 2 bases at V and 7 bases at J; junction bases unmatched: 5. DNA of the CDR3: TGTGCCAGCAGTTACGGGGGGGGGTCGAATGAGCAGTTCTTC. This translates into CASSYGGGSNEQFF.

Written as DNA, the CDR3 is TGTGCCAGTAGCGGCTTAACAGGGGAGAGGTCACCCCTCCACTTT. Its protein is CASSGLTGERSPLHF. The chain carries TRBV19 and TRBJ1-6; the match to TRBD1 covers 7 bases. Germline V gene lookup returns CDR1 LNHDA and CDR2 SQIVND (reference sequence). CDR3 length equals 15 residues. V trimming: 6 bases; J trimming: 10 bases; junction bases outside the gene matches: 12.

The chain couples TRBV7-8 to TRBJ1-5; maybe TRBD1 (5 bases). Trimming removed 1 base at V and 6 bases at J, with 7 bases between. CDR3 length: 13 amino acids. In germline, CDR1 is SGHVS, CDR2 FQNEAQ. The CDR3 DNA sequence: TGTGCCAGCAGCTTAGGGGGGATTCAGCCCCAGCATTTT. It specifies CASSLGGIQPQHF.

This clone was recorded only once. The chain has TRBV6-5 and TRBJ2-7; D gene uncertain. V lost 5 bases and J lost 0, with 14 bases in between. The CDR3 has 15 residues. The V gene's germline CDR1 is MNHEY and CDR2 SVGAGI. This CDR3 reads CASSPLWSRSYEQYF. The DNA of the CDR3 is TGTGCCAGCAGTCCCCTTTGGAGTCGCTCCTACGAGCAGTACTTC.

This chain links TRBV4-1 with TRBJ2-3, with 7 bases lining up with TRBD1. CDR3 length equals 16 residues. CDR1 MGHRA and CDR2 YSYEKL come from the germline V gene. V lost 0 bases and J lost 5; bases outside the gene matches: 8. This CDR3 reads CASSQEGRQGKDTQYF. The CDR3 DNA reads TGCGCCAGCAGCCAAGAGGGGCGACAGGGAAAAGATACGCAGTATTTT.

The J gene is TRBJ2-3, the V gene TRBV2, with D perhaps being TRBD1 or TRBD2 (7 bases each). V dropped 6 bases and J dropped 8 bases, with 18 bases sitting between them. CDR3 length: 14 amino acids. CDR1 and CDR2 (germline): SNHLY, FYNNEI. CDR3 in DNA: TGTGCCAGCAGCACTGCAGGGGGGGCGCGTACGCAGTATTTT. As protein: CASSTAGGARTQYF.

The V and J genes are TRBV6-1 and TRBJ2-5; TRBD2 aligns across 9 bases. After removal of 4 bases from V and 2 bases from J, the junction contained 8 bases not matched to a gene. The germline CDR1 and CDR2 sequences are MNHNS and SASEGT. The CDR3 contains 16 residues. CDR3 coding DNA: TGTGCCAGCAGTGTCTTAGGCGGGGGGGCTCAAGAGACCCAGTACTTC. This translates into CASSVLGGGAQETQYF.

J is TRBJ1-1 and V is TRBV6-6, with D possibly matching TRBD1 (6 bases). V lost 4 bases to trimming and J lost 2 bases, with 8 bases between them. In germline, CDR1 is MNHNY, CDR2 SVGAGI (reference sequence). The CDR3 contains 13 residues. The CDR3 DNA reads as TGTGCCAGCAGTTTGACAGGCAACACTGAAGCTTTCTTT. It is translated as CASSLTGNTEAFF.

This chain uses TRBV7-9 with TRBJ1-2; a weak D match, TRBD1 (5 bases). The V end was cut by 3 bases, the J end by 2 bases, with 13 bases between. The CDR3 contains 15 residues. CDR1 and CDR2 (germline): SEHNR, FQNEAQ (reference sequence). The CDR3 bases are TGTGCCAGCAGCTTGAACCGACAGCCGAACTATGGCTACACCTTC. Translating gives CASSLNRQPNYGYTF.

The DNA of the CDR3 is TGTGCCAGCTCACCACTACAGGGAAGCAATCAGCCCCAGCATTTT. Translated, it gives CASSPLQGSNQPQHF. The V gene is TRBV18, the J gene TRBJ1-5, with TRBD1 as a possible D gene (6 bases). Trimming shortened V by 1 base and J by 1 base, and 8 bases separated the two germline ends. CDR1 is KGHSH and CDR2 is LQKENI in the germline V gene. The CDR3 contains 15 residues.